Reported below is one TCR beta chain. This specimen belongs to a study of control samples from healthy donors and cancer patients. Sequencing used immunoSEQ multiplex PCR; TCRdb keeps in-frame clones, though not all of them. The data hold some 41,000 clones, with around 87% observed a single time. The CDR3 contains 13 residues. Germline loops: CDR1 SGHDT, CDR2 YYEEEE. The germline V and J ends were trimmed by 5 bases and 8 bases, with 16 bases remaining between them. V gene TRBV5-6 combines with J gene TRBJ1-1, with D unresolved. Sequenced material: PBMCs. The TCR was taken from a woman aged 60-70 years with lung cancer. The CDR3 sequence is CASSMLRSSEAFF. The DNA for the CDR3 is TGTGCCAGCAGTATGCTCCGTAGCTCCGAAGCTTTCTTT.